Detailed here is one T cell receptor beta chain. This clone was observed a few times. The antigen it binds to is not known. No clone much larger than this one lies a single base away; base qualities are absent. Genomic DNA was extracted from sorted cells for sequencing of the TCRbeta CDR3 region. TCRbeta CDR3 regions were sequenced using the immunoSEQ Assay. TCRdb stores this immuneACCESS table with in-frame sequences only. Part of the clones is absent; in the studies checked, under half of the shortfall reflects unresolved V genes, and no reason is known for the rest. Recorded for this sample are roughly 30,000 clones; approximately 81% of them occurred a single time. 15% to 20% of the sample belongs to the ten largest clones. These data come from a study of OX40 agonist ivuxolimab in advanced cancers. At the level of the whole study: Ivuxolimab, which targeted the costimulatory receptor OX40 (CD134), was an agonistic, fully human IgG2 monoclonal antibody. Intravenous ivuxolimab was administered to patients every 2 weeks at six dose levels: 0.01, 0.1, 0.3, 1.5, 3 and 10 mg/kg. Of the roughly 52 dose-escalation patients, hepatocellular carcinoma was present in about 19, melanoma in around 15, renal cell carcinoma in 9 and head and neck cancer in 9. In the dose-escalation cohort, roughly 80% of patients were male, and the mean age was approximately 60 years, with a range of 23 to 79. Patients were allowed to have had prior anti-PD-1, anti-PD-L1 or anti-CTLA-4 therapy, and around two fifths of the dose-escalation patients had been treated with checkpoint inhibitors. Partial responses occurred in three dose-escalation patients, of whom one had hepatocellular carcinoma and two had cutaneous melanoma. The point of sequencing TCRbeta in the periphery was to test whether ivuxolimab changed TCR sequence diversity and drove clonal T-cell expansion. The monotherapy dose-escalation portion (N of about 47 patients) of the phase I ivuxolimab trial is reported in the paper.

The trial excluded patients who had a history of autoimmune disease or who were on systemic immunosuppression. Peripheral blood for TCR sequencing was drawn from every dose cohort at baseline, at cycle 4 day 1 and at cycle 7 day 1. Samples were obtained from an open-label, multicenter, first-in-human phase I dose-escalation trial of ivuxolimab. Adults with locally advanced or metastatic melanoma, renal cell, hepatocellular, or head and neck squamous cell carcinoma were enrolled in the trial. Before TCR sequencing, CD4+ T cells and CD8+ T cells were sorted from peripheral blood as separate populations. Via the germline V gene (reference sequence), CDR1 is SGHNT and CDR2 YYREEE. The CDR3 contains 17 residues, cysteine and phenylalanine counted. Only the CDR3 region is kept as DNA, spanning 51 bases read in frame from base 1. The V end loses 0 bases and the J end loses 0 bases, and a stretch of 15 bases separates them.

The full study reports these points: After ivuxolimab, more expanded clones were found on average in CD8+ T cells than in CD4+ T cells. At doses of 0.1 to 3.0 mg/kg, clonal expansion of both CD4+ and CD8+ T cells in blood was seen between baseline and week 6. Partial responders in the 0.1-3.0 mg/kg groups had among the lowest normalized peripheral clonal expansion, especially among CD8+ T cells. Antigen specificity was not determined for the clonally expanded peripheral T cells. Low levels of normalized T-cell clonal expansion were also seen in some patients who did not respond.

The chain is encoded by TRBV5-4 joined to TRBJ1-2; tentative D gene TRBD1, with 5 bases matching. The material sequenced was CD4+ or CD8+ T cells sorted from blood, taken in a trial of the OX40 agonist ivuxolimab. The TCR originated in an adult with an advanced solid tumor such as melanoma, head and neck, liver or kidney cancer. The DNA sequence is TGTGCCAGCAGCTTGGCCTTATTAGGGGAGACTAACTATGGCTACACCTTC. Its amino acids are CASSLALLGETNYGYTF.